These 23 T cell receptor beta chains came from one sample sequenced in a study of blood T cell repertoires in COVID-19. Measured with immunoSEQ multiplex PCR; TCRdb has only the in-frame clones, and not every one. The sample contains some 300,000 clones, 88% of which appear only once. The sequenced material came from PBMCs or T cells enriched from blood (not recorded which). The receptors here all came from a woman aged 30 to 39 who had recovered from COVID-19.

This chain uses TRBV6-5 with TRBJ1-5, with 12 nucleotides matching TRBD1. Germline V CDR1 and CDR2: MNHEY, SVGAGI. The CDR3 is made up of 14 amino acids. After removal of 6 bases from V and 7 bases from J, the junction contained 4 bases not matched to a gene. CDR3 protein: CASRSGTGGQPQHF. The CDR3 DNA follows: TGTGCCAGCAGGTCCGGGACAGGGGGCCAGCCCCAGCATTTT.

The chain's CDR3 is CASNRQGQNTGELFF. CDR3 nucleotides: TGCGCCAGCAATCGACAGGGGCAGAACACCGGGGAGCTGTTTTTT. The V call is TRBV5-1, the J call TRBJ2-2; the match to TRBD1 covers 8 bases. CDR1 SGHRS and CDR2 YFSETQ come from the germline V gene. V dropped 6 bases and J dropped 1; count of bases not matched to a gene: 5. This CDR3 contains 15 residues.

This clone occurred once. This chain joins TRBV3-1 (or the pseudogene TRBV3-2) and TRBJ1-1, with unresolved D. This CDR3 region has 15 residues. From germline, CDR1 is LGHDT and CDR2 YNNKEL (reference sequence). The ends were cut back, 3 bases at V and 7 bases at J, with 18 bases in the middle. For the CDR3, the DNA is TGTGCCAGCAGCCATCCGGGTATTTTGTCTTTTGAAGCTTTCTTT. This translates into CASSHPGILSFEAFF.

The CDR3 nucleotides read TGTGCCAGCAGCGAAACAGGGAGGGTCACCTACGAGCAGTACTTC. Amino acid sequence: CASSETGRVTYEQYF. This chain uses TRBV7-2 with TRBJ2-7; perhaps TRBD2 as D (7 bases). Germline lookup yields CDR1 SGHTA and CDR2 FQGNSA. Trimming took off 5 bases at V and 2 bases at J, with 16 bases between the two ends. CDR3 size: 15 residues.

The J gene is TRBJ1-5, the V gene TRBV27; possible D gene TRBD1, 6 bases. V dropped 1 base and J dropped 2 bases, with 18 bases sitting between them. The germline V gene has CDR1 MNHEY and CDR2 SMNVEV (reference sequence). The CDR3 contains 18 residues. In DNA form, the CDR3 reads TGTGCCAGCAGTTTATTTTCGGGAGGGGGATTTGGCAATCAGCCCCAGCATTTT. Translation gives CASSLFSGGGFGNQPQHF.

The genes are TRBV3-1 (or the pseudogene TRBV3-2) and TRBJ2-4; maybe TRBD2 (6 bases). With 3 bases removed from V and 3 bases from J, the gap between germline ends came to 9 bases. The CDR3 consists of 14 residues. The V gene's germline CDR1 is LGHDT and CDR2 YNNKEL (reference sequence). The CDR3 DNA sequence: TGTGCCAGCAGCCACCAGGGAGGCAAAAACATTCAGTACTTC. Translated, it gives CASSHQGGKNIQYF.

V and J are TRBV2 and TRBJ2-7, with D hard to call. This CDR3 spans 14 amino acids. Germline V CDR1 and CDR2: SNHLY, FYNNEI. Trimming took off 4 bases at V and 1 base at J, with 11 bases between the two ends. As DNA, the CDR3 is TGTGCCAGCAGTGGTACACGTTTGTCCTACGAGCAGTACTTC. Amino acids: CASSGTRLSYEQYF.

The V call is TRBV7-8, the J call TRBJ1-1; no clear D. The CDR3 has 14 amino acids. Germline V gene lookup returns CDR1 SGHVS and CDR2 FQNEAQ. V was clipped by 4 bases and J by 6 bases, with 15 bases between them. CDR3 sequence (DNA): TGTGCCAGCAGCTCCGTTTCCCCGGAGTCTGAAGCTTTCTTT. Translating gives CASSSVSPESEAFF.

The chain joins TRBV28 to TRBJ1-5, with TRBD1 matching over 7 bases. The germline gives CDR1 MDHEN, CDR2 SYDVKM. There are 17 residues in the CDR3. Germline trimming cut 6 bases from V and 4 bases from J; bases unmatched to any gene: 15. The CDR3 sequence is CASRQLMDRPDNQPQHF. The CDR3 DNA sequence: TGTGCCAGCAGACAACTGATGGACAGGCCAGATAATCAGCCCCAGCATTTT.

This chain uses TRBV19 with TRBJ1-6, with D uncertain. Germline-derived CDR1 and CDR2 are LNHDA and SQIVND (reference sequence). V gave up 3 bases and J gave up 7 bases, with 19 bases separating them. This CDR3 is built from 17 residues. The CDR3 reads CASSIKWSRGRNSPLHF. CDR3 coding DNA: TGTGCCAGTAGTATTAAGTGGAGTCGAGGGAGGAATTCACCCCTCCACTTT. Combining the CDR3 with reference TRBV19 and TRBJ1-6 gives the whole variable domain DGGITQSPKYLFRKEGQNVTLSCEQNLNHDAMYWYRQDPGQGLRLIYYSQIVNDFQKGDIAEGYSVSREKKESFPLTVTSAQKNPTAFYLCASSIKWSRGRNSPLHFGNGTRLTVT.

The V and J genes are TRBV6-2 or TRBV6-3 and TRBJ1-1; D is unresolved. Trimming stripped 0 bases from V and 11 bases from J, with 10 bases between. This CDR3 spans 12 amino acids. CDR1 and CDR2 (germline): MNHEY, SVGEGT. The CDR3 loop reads CASSYSRRFAFF. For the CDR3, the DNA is TGTGCCAGCAGTTACTCGAGGCGTTTTGCTTTCTTT.

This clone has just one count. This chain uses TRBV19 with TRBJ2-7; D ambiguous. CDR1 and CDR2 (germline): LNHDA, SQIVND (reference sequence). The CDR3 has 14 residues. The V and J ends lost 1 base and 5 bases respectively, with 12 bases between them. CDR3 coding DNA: TGTGCCAGTAGTATAGTCAATTCTATCCACGAGCAGTACTTC. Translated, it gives CASSIVNSIHEQYF.

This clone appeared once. Here the CDR3 DNA reads TGTGCCACCAGTGATCCACCGAGCGGGAGGGCCATAGACAATGAGCAGTTCTTC. Its translation: CATSDPPSGRAIDNEQFF. The chain is built from TRBV24-1 and TRBJ2-1; 10 bases are a match to TRBD2. Germline V gene data show CDR1 as KGHDR and CDR2 as SFDVKD. V was clipped by 3 bases and J by 5 bases; unmatched bases: 12. There are 18 residues in the CDR3.

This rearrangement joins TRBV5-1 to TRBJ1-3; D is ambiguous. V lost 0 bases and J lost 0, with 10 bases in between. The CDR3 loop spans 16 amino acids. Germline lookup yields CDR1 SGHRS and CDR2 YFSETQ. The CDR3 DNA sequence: TGCGCCAGCAGCTTGGCCGAACAGTCCTCTGGAAACACCATATATTTT. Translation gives CASSLAEQSSGNTIYF.

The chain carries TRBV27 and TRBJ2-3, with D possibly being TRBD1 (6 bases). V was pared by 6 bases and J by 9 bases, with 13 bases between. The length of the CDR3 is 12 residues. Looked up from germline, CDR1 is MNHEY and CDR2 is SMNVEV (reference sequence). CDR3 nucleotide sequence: TGTGCCAGCAGAACAGGGCAGAAAACGCAGTATTTT. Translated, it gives CASRTGQKTQYF.

CDR3 loop: CASSGAGSSDTGELFF. Here the CDR3 DNA reads TGTGCCAGCAGTGGGGCAGGATCTAGCGACACCGGGGAGCTGTTTTTT. This chain uses TRBV27 with TRBJ2-2, with D maybe TRBD2 (6 bases). Trimming left V 5 bases short and J 3 bases short, with 16 bases between. CDR1 is MNHEY and CDR2 is SMNVEV in the germline V gene (reference sequence). This CDR3 region has 16 residues.

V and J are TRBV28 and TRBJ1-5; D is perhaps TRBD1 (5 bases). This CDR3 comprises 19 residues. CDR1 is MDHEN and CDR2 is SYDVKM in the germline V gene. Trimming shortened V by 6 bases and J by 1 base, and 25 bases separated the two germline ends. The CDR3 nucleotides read TGTGCCAGCAGCCAAAGGACACTCCCGGTGGGTTACAGCAATCAGCCCCAGCATTTT. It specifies CASSQRTLPVGYSNQPQHF.

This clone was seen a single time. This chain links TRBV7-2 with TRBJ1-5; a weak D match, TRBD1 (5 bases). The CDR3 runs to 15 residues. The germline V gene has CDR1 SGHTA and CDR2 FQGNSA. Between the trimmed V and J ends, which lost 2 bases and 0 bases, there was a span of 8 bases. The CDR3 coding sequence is TGTGCCAGCAGCTTATTAGGGGATAGCAATCAGCCCCAGCATTTT. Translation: CASSLLGDSNQPQHF.

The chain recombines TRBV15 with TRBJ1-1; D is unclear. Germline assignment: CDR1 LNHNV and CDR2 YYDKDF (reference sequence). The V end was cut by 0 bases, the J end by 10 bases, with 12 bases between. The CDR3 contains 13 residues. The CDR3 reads CATSRDPGGTAFF. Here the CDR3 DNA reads TGTGCCACCAGCAGAGATCCTGGAGGAACAGCTTTCTTT.

CDR3 nucleotides: TGTGCCAGTAGTATGAGTGAGGGTAACACTGAAGCTTTCTTT. Its protein is CASSMSEGNTEAFF. This chain connects TRBV19 to TRBJ1-1; D gene unclear. Germline V CDR1 and CDR2: LNHDA, SQIVND (reference sequence). V lost 3 bases, J lost 2 bases, and 10 bases lay in between. The CDR3 has 14 amino acids.

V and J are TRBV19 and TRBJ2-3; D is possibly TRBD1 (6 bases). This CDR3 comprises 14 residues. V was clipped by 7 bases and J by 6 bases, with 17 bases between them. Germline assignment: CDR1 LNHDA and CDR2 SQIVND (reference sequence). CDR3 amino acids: CASTRGQYRDTQYF. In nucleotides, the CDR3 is TGTGCCAGTACCCGCGGACAGTACCGGGATACGCAGTATTTT.

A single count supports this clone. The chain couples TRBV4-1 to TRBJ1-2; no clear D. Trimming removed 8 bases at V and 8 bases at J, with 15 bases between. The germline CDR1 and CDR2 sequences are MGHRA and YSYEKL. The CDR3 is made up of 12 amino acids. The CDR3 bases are TGCGCCAGCGGCGAAGATCCCTTGGGCTACACCTTC. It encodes CASGEDPLGYTF.

CDR3 in amino acids: CASSPGLAGGLGAAGEQFF. For the CDR3, the DNA is TGTGCCAGCAGTCCGGGACTAGCGGGAGGGCTTGGGGCGGCGGGTGAGCAGTTCTTC. The chain is built from TRBV27 and TRBJ2-1; 16 bases map to TRBD2. CDR3 length: 19 amino acids. From germline, CDR1 is MNHEY and CDR2 SMNVEV (reference sequence). Trimming removed 5 bases from V and 9 bases from J; junction bases left unmatched: 16.